The sequence of this T cell receptor (beta chain) was determined in a study of CD8+CD57+ T cells in acquired aplastic anemia (dated 2018 in TCRdb). At the level of the whole study: DNA extracted from sorted CD4+ and CD8+ cells had a mean of around 3.3 ug, with a range of roughly 0.17 to 27.4 ug. CD8+CD57+ expansion was defined as a frequency above the mean frequency observed in healthy subjects. Broad study findings and their caveats: No significant difference in CD8+ Simpson's diversity was found between patients and healthy controls (P=0.060). Over 25 CD8+ CDR3 sequences were found in both patients and controls but appeared to be highly expressed in patients and within the immunodominant clones of the patients.

The junction shows trimming of 5 bases on V and 5 bases on J, and the gene matches do not reach 6 bases of it. The CDR3 holds 14 amino acids from the cysteine to the phenylalanine. Kept here is only the CDR3 DNA, which spans 42 bases and is read in frame from base 1. Genomic DNA served as template for TCR beta VDJ combination and CDR3 sequence profiling. TCR repertoire sequencing was run on an Illumina HiSeq 2000. On the study's bioinformatics: Repertoires were assessed using TRBV/TRBJ rearrangement plots, CDR3 size and DJ length profiles, and Simpson's diversity index. The immunodominant clone was defined as the most abundant DNA sequence in deep sequencing data. CDR3 amino acid sequences were checked for sharing between subjects and were compared against published repertoires and the VDJdb database. TCRdb trimmed public reads at Q25 via fastp, called clones via MiXCR and kept in-frame beta chains. Rows with one shared CDR3 protein collapse into an entry with the most common genes and DNA. What appears here as the V and J calls and clone size reflects TCRdb's work, not the paper's. Counted in this sample were roughly 80,000 distinct CDR3 sequences; roughly 70% of them appeared once. The top ten clonotypes cover approximately 80% of the sample.

Patients chosen for sequencing had shown expansion of CD8+CD57+ cells by flow cytometry. Every patient had a diagnosis of severe acquired aplastic anemia based on International Study of Aplastic Anemia and Agranulocytosis and Camitta criteria. No patient had received any therapy when blood was sampled. The study deep-sequenced TCR repertoires of sorted CD4+ and CD8+ blood T cells from severe aplastic anemia patients and healthy subjects. Patients were enrolled under clinicaltrials.gov protocols 00001620, 01623167, 00001397, 00071045, 00081523 and 00961064 in the USA. Ficoll-Paque density gradient centrifugation was used to isolate peripheral blood mononuclear cells. Before DNA was extracted, CD4+ and CD8+ T cells were sorted using either FACS or magnetic beads. Remarks on this clonotype: Its antigen remains undetermined. No much larger clone is present one base from it, and per-base qualities are unavailable.

The sequenced sample consisted of sorted CD4+, CD8+, or CD8+CD57+ T cells (not recorded which) from PBMCs. The receptor's source is a human donor with aplastic anemia. The chain is assembled from TRBV12-3 or TRBV12-4 and TRBJ2-3, and 8 junction bases match TRBD1. The nucleotides read TGTGCCAGCAGTCCGCGGACAGGGCAAGATACGCAGTATTTT. The encoded protein is CASSPRTGQDTQYF.